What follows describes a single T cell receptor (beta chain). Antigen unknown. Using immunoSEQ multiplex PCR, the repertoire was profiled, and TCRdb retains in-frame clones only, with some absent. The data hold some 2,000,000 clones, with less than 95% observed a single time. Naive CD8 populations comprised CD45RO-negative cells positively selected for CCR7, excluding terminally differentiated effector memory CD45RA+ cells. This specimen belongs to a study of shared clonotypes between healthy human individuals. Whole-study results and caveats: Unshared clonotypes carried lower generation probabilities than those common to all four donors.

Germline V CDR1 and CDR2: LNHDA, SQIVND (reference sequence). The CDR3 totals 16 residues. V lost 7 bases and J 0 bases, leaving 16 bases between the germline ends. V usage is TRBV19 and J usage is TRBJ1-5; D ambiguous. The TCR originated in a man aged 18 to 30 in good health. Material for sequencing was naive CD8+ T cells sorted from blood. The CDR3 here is CASNLDGPYSNQPQHF. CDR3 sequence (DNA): TGTGCCAGTAACCTAGACGGGCCATATAGCAATCAGCCCCAGCATTTT.